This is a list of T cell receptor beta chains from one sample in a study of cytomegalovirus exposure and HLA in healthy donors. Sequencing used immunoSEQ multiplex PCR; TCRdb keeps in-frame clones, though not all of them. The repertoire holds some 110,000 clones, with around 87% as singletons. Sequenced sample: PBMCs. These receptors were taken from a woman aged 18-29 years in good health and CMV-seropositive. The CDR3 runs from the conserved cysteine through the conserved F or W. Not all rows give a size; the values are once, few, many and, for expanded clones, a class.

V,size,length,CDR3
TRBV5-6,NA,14,CASSLGGAAYEQYF
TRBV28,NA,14,CASSPNLNRGRQPF
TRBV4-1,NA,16,CASSQPDRGLVDTQYF
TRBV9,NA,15,CASSVDGRGNSPLHF
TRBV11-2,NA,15,CASSHIDRSGNTIYF
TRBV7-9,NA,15,CASSLGGTPNEKLFF
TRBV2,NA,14,CASSERGAAYGYTF
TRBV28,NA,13,CASSEGTNYGYTF
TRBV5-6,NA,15,CASSWRDRGLYGYTF
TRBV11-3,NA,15,CASSLTRQSTDTQYF
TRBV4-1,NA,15,CASSQGLAGNHEQFF
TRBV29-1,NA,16,CSVEDRLAGVGDEQYF
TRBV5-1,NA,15,CASRPYPGTEEPQHF
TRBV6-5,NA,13,CASSYFTGYGYTF
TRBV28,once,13,CASSSQGGTEAFF
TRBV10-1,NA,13,CASSSGQSYEQYF
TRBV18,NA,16,CASSPEFRTGRNGYTF
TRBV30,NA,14,CAWNLAASSHTQYF
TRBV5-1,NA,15,CASSVSGGTQETQYF
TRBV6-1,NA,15,CASSEPGGGTDTQYF
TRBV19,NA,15,CASSMFGKGNQPQHF
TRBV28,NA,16,CASSLSVARAKNIQYF
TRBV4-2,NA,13,CASSQDLNQPQHF
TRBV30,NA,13,CAQSTSGANVLTF
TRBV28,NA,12,CASIPGHSEAFF
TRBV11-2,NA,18,CASSLDVMRLAGRETQYF
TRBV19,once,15,CASSIDRDYHNEQFF
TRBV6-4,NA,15,CASSVTSGGADTQYF
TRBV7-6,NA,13,CASTEVTGNTIYF